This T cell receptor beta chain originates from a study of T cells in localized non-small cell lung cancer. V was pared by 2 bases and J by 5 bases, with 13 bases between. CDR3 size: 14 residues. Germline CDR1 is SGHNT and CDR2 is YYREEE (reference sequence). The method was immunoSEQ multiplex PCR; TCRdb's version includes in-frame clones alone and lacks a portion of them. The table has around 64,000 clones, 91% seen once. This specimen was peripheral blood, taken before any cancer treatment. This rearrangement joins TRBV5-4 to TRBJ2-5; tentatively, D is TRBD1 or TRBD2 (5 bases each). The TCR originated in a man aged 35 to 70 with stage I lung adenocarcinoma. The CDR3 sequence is CASSLGLGRETQYF. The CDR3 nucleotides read TGTGCCAGCAGCTTAGGACTGGGGCGGGAGACCCAGTACTTC.